Judged by abundance, the clone carrying this TCR beta chain is medium-sized. CDR1 is DFQATT, CDR2 SNEGSKA, per germline (reference sequence). This CDR3 contains 16 residues. V dropped 6 bases and J dropped 3; count of bases not matched to a gene: 10. Each CDR3 protein is one row after TCRdb ran MiXCR on the 5' RACE reads. The sample carries nearly 40,000 distinct CDR3 sequences, approximately 17% recorded once. The V and J genes are TRBV20-1 and TRBJ2-3, with 12 bases identical to TRBD2. The source material was naive CD4+ T cells sorted from a lymph node. Described subset: naive CD4+ T cells, CD4+CD45RA+CD25-. This TCR was recovered from a female donor with breast cancer. This CDR3 is CSAGPAGLAGTDTQYF. The CDR3 region has the DNA TGCAGTGCAGGCCCCGCCGGACTAGCGGGAACAGATACGCAGTATTTT.